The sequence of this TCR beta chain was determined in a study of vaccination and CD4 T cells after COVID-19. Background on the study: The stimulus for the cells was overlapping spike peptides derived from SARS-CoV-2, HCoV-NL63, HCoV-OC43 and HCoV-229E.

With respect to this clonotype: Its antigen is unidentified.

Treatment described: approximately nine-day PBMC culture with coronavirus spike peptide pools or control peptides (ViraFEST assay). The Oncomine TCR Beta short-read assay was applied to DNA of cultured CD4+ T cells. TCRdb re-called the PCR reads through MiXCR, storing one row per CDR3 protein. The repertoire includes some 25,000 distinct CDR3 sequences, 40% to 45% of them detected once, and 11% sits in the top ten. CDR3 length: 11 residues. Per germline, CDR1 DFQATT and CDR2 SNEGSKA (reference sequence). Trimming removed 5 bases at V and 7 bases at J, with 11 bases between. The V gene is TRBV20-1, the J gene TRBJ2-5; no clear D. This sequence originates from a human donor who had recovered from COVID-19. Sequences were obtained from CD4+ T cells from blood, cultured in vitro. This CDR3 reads CSAPEIGTQYF. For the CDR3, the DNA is TGCAGTGCTCCTGAGATCGGGACCCAGTACTTC.